The rows below give T cell receptor beta chains drawn from one sample of a study of T cell repertoires in cytomegalovirus infection. TCRdb re-analysed the reads in MiXCR, keeping a single row per CDR3 protein. The sample shows about 110,000 distinct CDR3 sequences, around 29% of them seen only once. Their cognate antigens are unknown. The source was CD8+ T cells from cultured PBMCs, collected from culture after CMV antigen stimulation. Receptors were obtained from a human donor in good health (CMV status not recorded). Some clones in this sample may be carry-over from other donors' samples. Both conserved end residues are part of each CDR3. A D gene is named only where the DNA matches it firmly. Where a row states a size, it is once, few, many or the class of an expanded clone; other rows omit it.

NA,TRBJ1-5,few,TRBV19,CASSIRGDQPQHF,TGTGCCAGTAGTATTCGGGGAGATCAGCCCCAGCATTTT
NA,TRBJ1-3,NA,TRBV2,CASRAGQVGRSGNTIYF,TGTGCCAGCAGGGCTGGGCAGGTGGGACGCTCTGGAAACACCATATATTTT
NA,TRBJ2-1,many,TRBV12-3/TRBV12-4,CASSLPGAGEQFF,TGTGCCAGCAGCCTCCCAGGGGCCGGGGAGCAGTTCTTC
NA,TRBJ1-1,few,TRBV14,CASSQELLGWNTEAFF,TGTGCCAGCAGCCAAGAACTCTTAGGGTGGAACACTGAAGCTTTCTTT
NA,TRBJ2-3,few,TRBV6-6,CASSRTGPRTDTQYF,TGTGCCAGCAGTCGTACAGGTCCTCGCACAGATACGCAGTATTTT
NA,TRBJ1-1,many,TRBV20-1,CSARDEWALNTEAFF,TGCAGTGCTAGAGATGAGTGGGCCCTGAACACTGAAGCTTTCTTT
NA,TRBJ2-3,NA,TRBV12-3/TRBV12-4,CASRGGSADTQYF,TGTGCCAGCAGAGGGGGGAGCGCAGATACGCAGTATTTT
NA,TRBJ2-7,NA,TRBV29-1,CSVGAGAYYEQYF,TGCAGCGTAGGTGCCGGGGCCTACTACGAGCAGTACTTC
TRBD1,TRBJ1-2,few,TRBV7-9,CASSGPDRGGYGYTF,TGTGCCAGCAGCGGCCCGGACAGGGGCGGTTATGGCTACACCTTC
NA,TRBJ2-1,NA,TRBV27,CASTKTLAGAKNEQFF,TGTGCCAGCACCAAGACCCTCGCAGGGGCTAAGAATGAGCAGTTCTTC
TRBD1,TRBJ2-1,NA,TRBV9,CASSVVRGQDTNEQFF,TGTGCCAGCAGCGTAGTAAGGGGACAGGACACGAATGAGCAGTTCTTC
NA,TRBJ1-3,NA,TRBV7-4,CASSLGGFGNTIYF,TGTGCCAGCAGCTTAGGAGGATTCGGAAACACCATATATTTT
TRBD2,TRBJ2-1,few,TRBV27,CASSIGLAGGPIYNEQFF,TGTGCCAGCAGTATCGGACTAGCGGGGGGGCCTATATACAATGAGCAGTTCTTC
NA,TRBJ2-3,NA,TRBV20-1,CSARDLRGDTDTQYF,TGCAGTGCTAGAGATCTGAGGGGGGACACAGATACGCAGTATTTT
NA,TRBJ1-2,few,TRBV19,CASSIDLTGNHDGYTF,TGTGCCAGTAGTATAGACCTTACAGGGAATCACGATGGCTACACCTTC
NA,TRBJ2-7,NA,TRBV19,CASSIGDTIYEQYF,TGTGCCAGTAGTATTGGGGACACTATCTACGAGCAGTACTTC
NA,TRBJ2-1,few,TRBV2,CASSGLSYNEQFF,TGTGCCAGCAGTGGACTGTCCTACAATGAGCAGTTCTTC
NA,TRBJ1-6,NA,TRBV28,CASSPGNSPLHF,TGTGCCAGCAGCCCAGGAAATTCACCCCTCCACTTT
NA,TRBJ1-3,once,TRBV6-2/TRBV6-3,CASSDLRIATIYF,TGTGCCAGCAGTGATCTACGGATAGCCACCATATATTTT
TRBD1,TRBJ2-1,NA,TRBV6-5,CASTPRTGSDNQQFF,TGTGCCAGCACTCCCCGGACAGGTTCGGACAATCAGCAGTTCTTC
NA,TRBJ2-7,NA,TRBV24-1,CATSGHSYEQYF,TGTGCCACCAGTGGCCACTCCTACGAGCAGTACTTC
NA,TRBJ1-3,NA,TRBV7-4,CASSSPLSGNTIYF,TGTGCCAGCAGCTCGCCGCTCTCTGGAAACACCATATATTTT
NA,TRBJ1-2,NA,TRBV28,CASSLLGRLSYGYTF,TGTGCCAGCAGTCTGCTGGGACGGTTATCTTATGGCTACACCTTC
TRBD1,TRBJ2-7,many,TRBV29-1,CSVEAGTGGYEQYF,TGCAGCGTTGAAGCTGGGACAGGGGGCTACGAGCAGTACTTC
NA,TRBJ2-2,few,TRBV7-9,CASSLYPSGTGELFF,TGTGCCAGCAGCTTATACCCCTCGGGCACCGGGGAGCTGTTTTTT
TRBD1,TRBJ2-5,many,TRBV15,CAIEDRGTRETQYF,TGTGCCATCGAGGACAGGGGGACGAGGGAGACCCAGTACTTC
TRBD2,TRBJ2-1,few,TRBV5-1,CASSRGLAEHNEQFF,TGCGCCAGCAGCCGGGGACTAGCGGAGCACAATGAGCAGTTCTTC
TRBD1,TRBJ2-7,few,TRBV2,CASRAFPDRVGDEQYF,TGTGCCAGCAGGGCCTTCCCGGACAGGGTAGGAGACGAGCAGTACTTC
NA,TRBJ1-1,NA,TRBV4-1,CASSHPIVGAFF,TGCGCCAGCAGCCACCCGATCGTTGGGGCTTTCTTT
TRBD1,TRBJ2-7,many,TRBV7-2,CASSDPGQGSSYEQYF,TGTGCCAGCAGCGACCCGGGACAGGGGTCCTCCTACGAGCAGTACTTC
TRBD2,TRBJ2-5,NA,TRBV12-3/TRBV12-4,CASSSIAGSGETQYF,TGTGCCAGCAGTTCCATAGCGGGGAGTGGGGAGACCCAGTACTTC
TRBD2,TRBJ2-5,many,TRBV7-2,CASTTPRDPGGLETQYF,TGTGCCAGCACCACTCCTAGGGACCCGGGGGGGCTGGAGACCCAGTACTTC
NA,TRBJ1-2,many,TRBV7-8,CASSLALDSQNYGYTF,TGTGCCAGCAGCTTGGCCCTGGACAGTCAAAACTATGGCTACACCTTC
NA,TRBJ1-5,NA,TRBV6-8,CASKTGHYSNQPQHF,TGTGCCAGCAAGACGGGACACTATAGCAATCAGCCCCAGCATTTT
NA,TRBJ2-2,many,TRBV6-2/TRBV6-3,CASNSPGRGLFF,TGTGCCAGCAATTCCCCGGGACGAGGGCTGTTTTTT
NA,TRBJ1-2,NA,TRBV28,CASGRTAVNYGYTF,TGTGCCAGCGGAAGGACAGCCGTTAACTATGGCTACACCTTC
NA,TRBJ2-1,NA,TRBV7-6,CASSFEWGNEQFF,TGTGCCAGCAGCTTTGAGTGGGGCAATGAGCAGTTCTTC
NA,TRBJ2-6,NA,TRBV9,CASSVEGNGANVLTF,TGTGCCAGCAGCGTAGAGGGGAATGGGGCCAACGTCCTGACTTTC
NA,TRBJ2-3,few,TRBV19,CASSIDPVGGRTDTQYF,TGTGCCAGTAGTATAGATCCCGTAGGGGGACGCACAGATACGCAGTATTTT
TRBD2,TRBJ2-1,few,TRBV11-2,CASSLTAGGPGAYNEQFF,TGTGCCAGCAGCTTAACAGCGGGGGGGCCCGGCGCCTACAATGAGCAGTTCTTC
NA,TRBJ1-2,few,TRBV4-1,CASSQDRRSQADGYTF,TGCGCCAGCAGCCAAGATCGGCGCAGCCAAGCCGACGGCTACACCTTC
TRBD2,TRBJ2-1,NA,TRBV27,CASSPTSGGNEQFF,TGTGCCAGCAGCCCGACTAGCGGGGGAAATGAGCAGTTCTTC
TRBD1,TRBJ2-2,NA,TRBV15,CATSRDGGQGRAGELFF,TGTGCCACCAGCAGAGATGGGGGACAGGGTCGGGCCGGGGAGCTGTTTTTT